Given below is one T cell receptor (beta chain) in context. Its matching antigen is unknown. These data come from a study of cytomegalovirus exposure and HLA in healthy donors. PCR amplification relied on 60 Vbeta primers (plus 13 Jbeta primers). Produced via immunoSEQ multiplex PCR; TCRdb's table is partial and in-frame only. The table records about 120,000 clones, over 9.5% of them present only once. Germline assignment: CDR1 PRHDT and CDR2 FYEKMQ (reference sequence). The V and J ends lost 5 bases and 9 bases, in that order; junction bases with no gene match: 11. The CDR3 spans 16 residues. Study-wide points: Later genetic work tied a missense DCLRE1C variant to beta-chain V and J trimming. The authors later found most CMV-associated TCR beta chains appeared HLA-restricted. It was around 160 TCR beta chains that were listed as cytomegalovirus-associated. An assumption of roughly uniform sequencing depth across donors underlay the presence/absence analyses.

This TCR was sampled from a woman aged 18-29 years in good health and CMV-seropositive. Sample: PBMCs. J is TRBJ2-1 and V is TRBV13, with 12 bases fitting TRBD2. The chain's CDR3 is CASSPEGTSGLREQFF. The DNA for the CDR3 is TGTGCCAGCAGCCCAGAGGGGACTAGCGGGTTGCGTGAGCAGTTCTTC.